Reported below is one TCR beta chain. What it binds is not known. The data stem from a study of Ad26.COV2.S vaccination and SARS-CoV-2 variants. Study background: By the intramuscular route, Ad26.COV2.S was given once, or twice 56 days apart.

Regarding treatment: approximately 18 received Ad26.COV2.S at low or high dose, single or two shots; 5 received placebo; per-sample allocation not given. Specimen acquisition occurred on day 63 following the initial vaccine or placebo injection. It was an adult aged 18-55 years in Boston who was the donor. An Ad26 vector was used to express Wuhan-strain SARS-CoV-2 spike as the vaccine. TCRdb keeps only in-frame clones here, not all; method: immunoSEQ multiplex PCR. Here the sample spans 380,000 or so clones, 83% being singletons. Whole-study findings and limits: TCR breadth and depth estimates may have understated total T cell responses.

Trimming removed 0 bases from V and 5 bases from J, with 7 bases in between. CDR3 length equals 13 residues. Looked up from germline, CDR1 is SGHAT and CDR2 is FQNNGV. The sample here was peripheral blood, taken in a trial of Ad26.COV2.S vaccine versus placebo. The chain uses TRBV11-2 and TRBJ1-1; D remains unclear. The origin of this receptor is a person between 18 and 59 years old who received the Ad26.COV2.S COVID-19 vaccine or a placebo. CDR3 sequence reads: CASSLDWGTEAFF. The CDR3 DNA sequence: TGTGCCAGCAGCTTAGATTGGGGAACTGAAGCTTTCTTT.